These 27 T cell receptor beta chains originate from one sample sequenced in a study of T-cell reconstitution after alpha-beta-depleted transplantation in children (dated by TCRdb to 2016 to 2017). Library method: PCR. Sequencing was carried out with an Illumina HiSeq 2500. TCR library preparation used molecular barcoding, with unique molecular identifiers applied to normalize quantification of the TCRbeta repertoire. TCRdb handled the public reads itself, with Q25 trimming in fastp and clone calling in MiXCR, and kept productive beta chains. CDR3 protein duplicates are merged, each entry listing the most common genes and DNA. This sample lists 500,000 to 600,000 distinct CDR3 sequences; 30% to 35% were detected once. 2% to 3% of the sample lies in the top ten. The material was PBMCs from the stem cell graft donor, obtained from the stem cell graft. These receptors originate from a human donor who donated a stem cell graft to a child with aplastic anemia.

This clonotype has a handful of counts. V gene TRBV7-6 combines with J gene TRBJ2-7; TRBD2 agrees at 9 bases. Germline loops: CDR1 SGHVS, CDR2 FNYEAQ. This CDR3 region has 16 residues. The ends lost 1 base at V and 5 bases at J; junction bases unmatched: 9. CDR3 loop: CASSLVTAGGPHEQYF. The CDR3 bases are TGTGCCAGCAGCTTAGTCACGGCGGGAGGGCCCCACGAGCAGTACTTC.

This sequence joins TRBV6-5 and TRBJ1-1; D is perhaps TRBD1 (5 bases). Germline loops: CDR1 MNHEY, CDR2 SVGAGI. The CDR3 extends over 14 amino acids. Trimming pared 4 bases from V and 1 base from J, leaving 10 bases between. CDR3 DNA sequence: TGTGCCAGCAGTTTTGCAGGGTCGAACACTGAAGCTTTCTTT. Its translation is CASSFAGSNTEAFF.

This chain connects TRBV30 to TRBJ2-3; 8 bases match TRBD2. CDR1 is GTSNPN and CDR2 is SVGIG in the germline V gene (reference sequence). This CDR3 comprises 14 residues. Unmatched junction bases numbered 2, after V lost 3 bases and J lost 0 bases. Here the CDR3 DNA reads TGTGCCTGGAGGGCTAGCGGGAGCACAGATACGCAGTATTTT. This gives the protein CAWRASGSTDTQYF.

This clonotype has just a few counts. In DNA form, the CDR3 reads TGTGCCAGCAGGTCGGGCCGAGTGGTGACAGGGATCACAGATACGCAGTATTTT. Its translation is CASRSGRVVTGITDTQYF. J is TRBJ2-3 and V is TRBV11-2; 7 bases agree with TRBD1. Germline CDR1 SGHAT, CDR2 FQNNGV. J was trimmed by 2 bases and V by 6 bases; bases with no gene match: 17. This CDR3 contains 18 residues.

The gene calls are TRBV30 and TRBJ1-1, with D perhaps TRBD1 (6 bases). V was cut by 0 bases and J by 6 bases, with 14 bases left in between. This CDR3 has 14 residues. Germline V CDR1 and CDR2: GTSNPN, SVGIG (reference sequence). The DNA for the CDR3 is TGTGCCTGGAGTGTAGGGGGGGATGGCCCTGAAGCTTTCTTT. As protein: CAWSVGGDGPEAFF.

The V call is TRBV12-3 or TRBV12-4, the J call TRBJ2-5, with D tentatively TRBD2 (7 bases). The CDR3 contains 16 residues. V was shortened by 1 base and J by 0 bases, with 12 bases between the two germline ends. The CDR3 DNA sequence: TGTGCCAGCAGTTTAGAGGAGGGGGGGTACCAAGAGACCCAGTACTTC. Its protein product is CASSLEEGGYQETQYF.

CDR3 sequence: CASSQEFVTSGYNEQFF. Here the CDR3 DNA reads TGCGCCAGCAGCCAAGAATTTGTGACTAGCGGATACAATGAGCAGTTCTTC. The J gene is TRBJ2-1, the V gene TRBV4-3; 9 bases line up with TRBD2. Per the germline V gene, CDR1 is LGHNA and CDR2 is YSLEER. CDR3 length: 17 residues. The V segment lost 0 bases and the J segment 4 bases; nucleotides outside the gene matches: 7.

This clonotype turned up a few times. This chain links TRBV20-1 with TRBJ1-2; D is unresolved. Trimming cost V 0 bases and J 4 bases, with 9 bases left between them. CDR1 DFQATT and CDR2 SNEGSKA come from the germline V gene (reference sequence). CDR3 length equals 13 residues. The CDR3 nucleotides read TGCAGTGCTAGAGATGCGACAAGCTATGGCTACACCTTC. Amino acids: CSARDATSYGYTF.

This clonotype showed up just a few times. This chain connects TRBV5-4 to TRBJ1-2; 11 nucleotides match TRBD1. This CDR3 region has 15 residues. Trimming took 4 bases from V and 3 from J; bases not matched to a gene: 5. Germline CDR1 SGHNT, CDR2 YYREEE (reference sequence). CDR3 amino acids: CASSGQGAIHYGYTF. The CDR3, as DNA: TGTGCCAGCAGCGGACAGGGGGCGATTCACTATGGCTACACCTTC.

V is TRBV6-1 and J is TRBJ2-3; D could derive from TRBD1 or TRBD2 (6 bases each). There are 16 residues in the CDR3. Trimming took 7 bases from V and 0 from J, leaving 17 bases between them. The germline CDR1 and CDR2 sequences are MNHNS and SASEGT. The CDR3 nucleotides are TGTGCCAGCAATAGACGCCGAGGGGGGAGCACAGATACGCAGTATTTT. It codes for CASNRRRGGSTDTQYF.

The gene calls are TRBV5-1 and TRBJ2-5, with 8 bases fitting TRBD2. V lost 4 bases, J lost 1 base, and 6 bases stayed unmatched. This CDR3 spans 15 amino acids. From germline, CDR1 is SGHRS and CDR2 YFSETQ. In DNA form, the CDR3 reads TGCGCCAGCAGCGACGTAGCGGGACGCCAAGAGACCCAGTACTTC. This encodes CASSDVAGRQETQYF.

The V call is TRBV14, the J call TRBJ2-1; TRBD2 matches at 10 bases. This CDR3 has 16 amino acids. The V gene end was trimmed by 0 bases and the J gene end by 6 bases; junction bases not matched to a gene: 5. Germline V lookup: CDR1 SGHDN, CDR2 FVKESK. CDR3 region: CASSQDPGLATNEQFF. In DNA form, the CDR3 reads TGTGCCAGCAGCCAAGATCCGGGACTAGCGACCAATGAGCAGTTCTTC.

The chain is built from TRBV7-2 and TRBJ1-2, with 8 positions matching TRBD1. Germline V gene data show CDR1 as SGHTA and CDR2 as FQGNSA. With V trimmed by 4 bases and J by 13 bases, 8 bases remained unmatched. CDR3 length equals 12 residues. CDR3 sequence: CASSSYRQGSTF. The CDR3 nucleotides read TGTGCCAGCAGCTCATATCGACAGGGGTCCACCTTC.

The chain joins TRBV7-2 to TRBJ1-1; 7 nucleotides match TRBD1. Germline trimming cut 3 bases from V and 9 bases from J; bases unmatched to any gene: 4. Germline V gene data show CDR1 as SGHTA and CDR2 as FQGNSA. CDR3 length equals 12 residues. The CDR3 coding sequence is TGTGCCAGCAGCTTGGACAGGTCACAAGCTTTCTTT. The encoded protein is CASSLDRSQAFF.

With regard to this clonotype: A much more abundant neighbour one base away suggests this may be a read error. This sequence joins TRBV7-2 and TRBJ2-7; D is perhaps TRBD1 (6 bases). Germline assignment: CDR1 SGHTA and CDR2 FQGNSA. This CDR3 contains 14 residues. This chain's CDR3 is CASTLLDRSYVQYF. CDR3 coding DNA: TGTGCCAGCACCCTTCTGGACAGATCCTACGTGCAGTACTTC.

This clonotype has more than one count but fewer than ten. The CDR3, as DNA: TGTGCCAGCAGTGTTGGGGGCCTAGCGACCTACTTCAATGAGCAGTTCTTC. The encoded protein is CASSVGGLATYFNEQFF. The genes are TRBV6-2 or TRBV6-3 and TRBJ2-1; D is tentatively TRBD1 or TRBD2 (6 bases each). CDR1 and CDR2 from the germline V gene are MNHEY and SVGEGT. The CDR3 is 17 residues long. Trimming took off 5 bases at V and 6 bases at J, with 23 bases between the two ends.

This rearrangement joins TRBV5-1 to TRBJ1-1; D not resolved. The CDR3 runs 13 residues. Trimming pared 2 bases from V and 5 bases from J, leaving 10 bases between. Germline V gene data show CDR1 as SGHRS and CDR2 as YFSETQ. CDR3 loop: CASSLNGYTEAFF. The CDR3 DNA reads TGCGCCAGCAGCTTAAATGGGTATACTGAAGCTTTCTTT.

This clonotype was detected only a few times. The V gene is TRBV11-2, the J gene TRBJ2-1; 16 bases are shared with TRBD2. The CDR3 is 19 amino acids. In germline, CDR1 is SGHAT, CDR2 FQNNGV. The V segment lost 5 bases and the J segment 0 bases; nucleotides outside the gene matches: 7. The CDR3 sequence: CASSRGTSGRASSYNEQFF. In DNA, the CDR3 is TGTGCCAGCAGCCGAGGGACTAGCGGGAGGGCCAGCTCCTACAATGAGCAGTTCTTC.

The chain uses TRBV5-1 and TRBJ2-2; unclear D gene. Between the trimmed V and J ends, which lost 0 bases and 4 bases, there was a span of 7 bases. CDR3 length equals 14 residues. CDR1 SGHRS and CDR2 YFSETQ come from the germline V gene. The CDR3 region has the DNA TGCGCCAGCAGCTTGGAGGCCAGCACCGGGGAGCTGTTTTTT. Its translation is CASSLEASTGELFF.

This chain joins TRBV28 and TRBJ2-7; 8 bases match TRBD2. CDR1 is MDHEN, CDR2 SYDVKM, per germline. This CDR3 is built from 14 residues. V lost 10 bases to trimming and J lost 0 bases; unmatched junction nucleotides: 8. The CDR3 DNA is TGTGCCACCTCTCGGGGGGGAACCTCCTACGAGCAGTACGTC. Its translation: CATSRGGTSYEQYV.

The CDR3 is CASSLAGGGRAITDTQYF. In DNA form, the CDR3 reads TGTGCCAGCAGCTTGGCAGGGGGCGGCAGAGCCATCACAGATACGCAGTATTTT. The gene calls are TRBV5-6 and TRBJ2-3, with 8 bases identical to TRBD1. This CDR3 region has 18 residues. With V trimmed by 0 bases and J by 2 bases, 11 bases remained unmatched. In germline, CDR1 is SGHDT, CDR2 YYEEEE.

This clonotype was counted only a few times. The chain combines TRBV29-1 with TRBJ2-7; TRBD2 aligns across 10 bases. Germline V lookup: CDR1 SQVTM, CDR2 ANQGSEA. The CDR3 covers 15 residues. With V trimmed by 0 bases and J by 0 bases, 2 bases remained unmatched. The CDR3 loop reads CSVEDLAGVSYEQYF. The CDR3 DNA reads TGCAGCGTTGAAGATCTAGCGGGAGTCTCCTACGAGCAGTACTTC.

The V gene is TRBV7-8, the J gene TRBJ1-1; TRBD1 is a possible D gene (5 bases). V was trimmed by 5 bases and J by 0 bases, leaving 13 bases between them. This CDR3 is 15 amino acids long. CDR1 and CDR2 from the germline V gene are SGHVS and FQNEAQ. The CDR3 coding sequence is TGTGCCAGCAGCGCGGGTACGACAGTGAACACTGAAGCTTTCTTT. It specifies CASSAGTTVNTEAFF.

The V and J genes are TRBV10-3 and TRBJ2-1, with 12 bases fitting TRBD2. J was trimmed by 5 bases and V by 3 bases; bases with no gene match: 2. In germline, CDR1 is ENHRY, CDR2 SYGVKD. This CDR3 region has 15 residues. The CDR3 protein is CAISDPSGRDNEQFF. The CDR3 bases are TGTGCCATCAGTGATCCTAGCGGGAGGGACAATGAGCAGTTCTTC.

This clonotype was observed a handful of times. The chain employs TRBV9 and TRBJ2-3; D gene ambiguous. The CDR3 extends over 13 amino acids. Per germline, CDR1 SGDLS and CDR2 YYNGEE. The V and J ends lost 3 bases and 1 base respectively, with 6 bases between them. The CDR3 reads CASSATGTDTQYF. In DNA form, the CDR3 reads TGTGCCAGCAGCGCAACAGGCACAGATACGCAGTATTTT.

This clonotype was found a few times. CDR3 in DNA: TGCAGTGCTACCTGGGGACTAGTTACTGATACGCAGTATTTT. It translates to CSATWGLVTDTQYF. The chain couples TRBV20-1 to TRBJ2-3; 8 positions agree with TRBD2. The CDR3 is 14 amino acids. Germline V gene data show CDR1 as DFQATT and CDR2 as SNEGSKA (reference sequence). V shed 4 bases, J shed 6 bases, and the junction held 9 bases outside the gene matches.

The chain couples TRBV12-3 or TRBV12-4 to TRBJ1-1; D gene ambiguous. V lost 5 bases and J 6 bases, leaving 22 bases between the germline ends. The CDR3 runs 16 residues. In DNA, the CDR3 is TGTGCCAGCAGTATAAGCCTCGGAGGCATGGAGGCTGAAGCTTTCTTT. Protein product: CASSISLGGMEAEAFF.